The clone carrying this TCR beta chain was observed a few times. Its target is not known. These data originate in a study of beta chain features in type 1 diabetes. Study-wide background: Cell yields, gender and age were comparable in patients and healthy donors. General study findings and limits: TCRB CDR3s from Type 1 diabetes patients were moderately but significantly shorter in all four CD4+ subsets.

The V gene lost 7 bases and the J gene lost 5 bases, with 8 bases spanning the gap. This CDR3 region has 11 residues. Germline-derived CDR1 and CDR2 are SNHLY and FYNNEI. Expressed TCRB transcripts were sequenced because the isolated RNA had all been reverse transcribed beforehand. Libraries were prepared by immunoSEQ multiplex PCR; TCRdb keeps only in-frame clonotypes and omits some of them. The profile shows 600,000 or so clones, more than 13% of them singletons. Sequenced material: naive CD4+ T cells from blood. The TCR was taken from a man aged 18 to 30 with type 1 diabetes. The chain employs TRBV2 and TRBJ2-5, with D possibly matching TRBD2 (6 bases). CDR3 sequence reads: CASTREETQYF. The CDR3 DNA is TGTGCCAGCACCCGGGAGGAGACCCAGTACTTC. The full variable domain, rest sourced from reference TRBV2 and TRBJ2-5, is EPEVTQTPSHQVTQMGQEVILRCVPISNHLYFYWYRQILGQKVEFLVSFYNNEISEKSEIFDDQFSVERPDGSNFTLKIRSTKLEDSAMYFCASTREETQYFGPGTRLLVL.